This record covers a single TCR beta chain. This clone was counted a few times. Which antigen it targets is not known. No base-level quality is on record; no much larger clone is a single base apart. These data come from a study of metastatic and nonmetastatic thyroid tumors (dated by TCRdb to about 2020). In the study overall: For patients with malignant and with benign thyroid disease, the researchers compared repertoires between peripheral blood samples and tumor or nodule tissue samples.

The full study reports these points: In both blood and tumor samples, malignant tumors were reported to have significantly higher TCR beta diversity than benign nodules.

The library was built by means of PCR. Sequencing took place on an Illumina HiSeq 4000. High-throughput sequencing was used to profile the CDR3 region of the TCR beta-chain in every patient. Per the source publication's procedure: Drawing on CDR3 differences between clinicopathological groups, the researchers built a classifier meant to tell apart patients with distant-metastatic papillary thyroid cancer. The Shannon index was used to measure repertoire diversity, and the Morisita-Horn index was used to measure how similar tumor and blood repertoires were. Using fastp at Q25 and MiXCR, TCRdb reprocessed the public reads and kept productive beta chains. These V and J calls originate from TCRdb's pipeline instead of the authors' own analysis. The sample includes fewer than 20,000 clones, with 25% to 30% observed a single time. The top ten clones comprise 15% to 17% of the sample. No patient had received any treatment before thyroid surgery. Using T-cell receptor beta sequencing, the study looked back at clinical samples from patients collected from the early 2010s to the late 2010s.

The CDR1 and CDR2 encoded by the germline V gene are MNHEY and SVGAGI. V and J lose 4 bases and 3 bases, and a span of 10 bases separates them. Inclusive of the bounding cysteine and phenylalanine, the CDR3 is 13 residues long. The DNA shown is the 39-base CDR3, in frame from base 1. Sequencing was performed on tumor tissue. The V gene is TRBV6-5 and the J gene is TRBJ2-7, with the D gene not clear enough to name. This sequence was found in a female donor with papillary thyroid cancer or a benign thyroid nodule (not recorded which). Some clones in this sample may be carry-over from other donors' samples. The DNA sequence is TGTGCCAGCAGTTTGCACAGCTACTACGAGCAGTACTTC. Protein translation: CASSLHSYYEQYF.